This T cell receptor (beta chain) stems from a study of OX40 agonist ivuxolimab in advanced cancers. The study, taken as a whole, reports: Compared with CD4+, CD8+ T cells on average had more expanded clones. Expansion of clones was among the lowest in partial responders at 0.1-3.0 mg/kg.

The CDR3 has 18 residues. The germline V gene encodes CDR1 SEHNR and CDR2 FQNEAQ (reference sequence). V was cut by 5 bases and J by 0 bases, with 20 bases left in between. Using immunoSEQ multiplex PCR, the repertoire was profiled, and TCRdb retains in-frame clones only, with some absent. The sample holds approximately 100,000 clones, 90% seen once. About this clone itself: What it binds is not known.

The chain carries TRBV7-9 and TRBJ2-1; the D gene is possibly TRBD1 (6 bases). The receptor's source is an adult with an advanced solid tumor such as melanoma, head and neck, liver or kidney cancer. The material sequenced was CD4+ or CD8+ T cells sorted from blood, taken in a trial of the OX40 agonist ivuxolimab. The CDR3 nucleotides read TGTGCCAGCAGCCGGAGACAGGAGATCGCAAGCTCCTACAATGAGCAGTTCTTC. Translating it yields CASSRRQEIASSYNEQFF.